These 22 T cell receptor beta chains were sequenced from one sample in a study of shared clonotypes between healthy human individuals (dated by TCRdb to 2020 to 2021). Libraries came from the immunoSEQ multiplex PCR assay. In its TCRdb copy, this immuneACCESS table keeps in-frame sequences only and misses some clones. Where compared with another copy, unresolved V genes explain less than half of these, and the others have no known cause. The sample table lists roughly 1 million clones, approximately 72% of them with a count of one. The ten top clones hold 1.4% of the sample. The specimen was memory CD4+ T cells sorted from blood. Read against the paper, the sample's cell subset or site label means: CD45RA-negative fraction. All receptors come from a man aged 18 to 30 in good health.

The gene calls are TRBV4-1 and TRBJ1-2, with D possibly being TRBD1 (5 bases). Trimming shortened V by 8 bases and J by 2 bases, and 15 bases separated the two germline ends. The CDR3 has 14 residues. Looked up from germline, CDR1 is MGHRA and CDR2 is YSYEKL. The CDR3 region is CASGSAGTNYGYTF. CDR3 in DNA: TGCGCCAGCGGTTCGGCAGGGACGAACTATGGCTACACCTTC.

The V and J genes are TRBV13 and TRBJ2-5; TRBD2 might be the D (5 bases). V lost 2 bases, J lost 4 bases, and 17 bases lay in between. The CDR3 covers 16 residues. Germline CDR1 and CDR2: PRHDT and FYEKMQ (reference sequence). The CDR3 spells CASSLRTGTPGETQYF. CDR3 DNA: TGTGCCAGCAGCTTAAGGACTGGAACCCCTGGAGAGACCCAGTACTTC.

The genes are TRBV20-1 and TRBJ2-3; D ambiguous. V shed 7 bases and J shed 5 bases, with 7 bases lying between them. Germline assignment: CDR1 DFQATT and CDR2 SNEGSKA (reference sequence). This CDR3 is built from 10 residues. The CDR3 coding sequence is TGCAGTGTCCGAGAAGATACGCAGTATTTT. Amino acid sequence: CSVREDTQYF.

The chain has TRBV18 and TRBJ2-7, with TRBD2 matching over 10 bases. CDR3 length equals 15 residues. The germline V gene has CDR1 KGHSH and CDR2 LQKENI. Unmatched junction bases numbered 5, after V lost 3 bases and J lost 3 bases. The CDR3 region is CASSPASGSGYEQYF. CDR3 coding DNA: TGTGCCAGCTCACCTGCTAGCGGGAGTGGCTACGAGCAGTACTTC.

This clone has only one observation. The chain links TRBV11-2 to TRBJ2-1, with 14 positions matching TRBD2. Germline-derived CDR1 and CDR2 are SGHAT and FQNNGV. The CDR3 has 17 residues. With V trimmed by 5 bases and J by 7 bases, 10 bases remained unmatched. CDR3 DNA: TGTGCCAGCAGCACCCGACTAGCGGGGGGGCAAGGGAATGAGCAGTTCTTC. Its protein product is CASSTRLAGGQGNEQFF.

V gene TRBV10-3 combines with J gene TRBJ2-7, with D possibly being TRBD1 (9 bases). The germline V gene encodes CDR1 ENHRY and CDR2 SYGVKD. Trimming shortened V by 4 bases and J by 5 bases, and 21 bases separated the two germline ends. CDR3 length equals 16 residues. As DNA, the CDR3 is TGTGCCATCAGTGCCGCGGGGGGACAGGGTCAAAACGAGCAGTACTTC. This gives the protein CAISAAGGQGQNEQYF.

The V and J genes are TRBV6-5 and TRBJ2-7, with D perhaps matching TRBD2 (5 bases). Germline CDR1 is MNHEY and CDR2 is SVGAGI. The V and J ends lost 1 base and 4 bases respectively, with 11 bases between them. The CDR3 covers 14 residues. The CDR3 spells CASSYLGSEYEQYF. As DNA, the CDR3 is TGTGCCAGCAGTTACTTGGGGAGTGAGTACGAGCAGTACTTC.

The chain couples TRBV27 to TRBJ1-4; perhaps TRBD1 as D (6 bases). CDR3 length: 16 amino acids. V was trimmed by 2 bases and J by 0 bases, leaving 10 bases between them. CDR1 is MNHEY, CDR2 SMNVEV, per germline (reference sequence). CDR3 sequence reads: CASSLARGATNEKLFF. The CDR3, as DNA: TGTGCCAGCAGTTTAGCCAGGGGTGCAACTAATGAAAAACTGTTTTTT.

The chain joins TRBV6-5 to TRBJ2-7; the match to TRBD1 covers 9 bases. The junction had 7 bases not matched to a gene; V was cut back by 4 bases and J by 3 bases. Germline V gene data show CDR1 as MNHEY and CDR2 as SVGAGI. There are 15 residues in the CDR3. This CDR3 reads CASSWTGTGFYEQYF. In nucleotides, the CDR3 is TGTGCCAGCAGTTGGACCGGGACAGGGTTCTACGAGCAGTACTTC.

With respect to this clone: The same CDR3 can be traced to other DNA sequences in this sample. The chain links TRBV10-3 to TRBJ2-3, with a possible D match to TRBD1 (6 bases). The V and J ends lost 6 bases and 0 bases respectively, with 10 bases between them. Germline V gene lookup returns CDR1 ENHRY and CDR2 SYGVKD. The CDR3 spans 14 residues. This CDR3 is CAIRAGQSTDTQYF. As DNA, the CDR3 is TGTGCCATCAGGGCCGGACAGAGCACAGATACGCAGTATTTT.

J is TRBJ2-5 and V is TRBV19, with 11 nucleotides matching TRBD2. V shed 1 base, J shed 6 bases, and the junction held 7 bases outside the gene matches. This CDR3 has 16 amino acids. Germline CDR1 is LNHDA and CDR2 is SQIVND (reference sequence). The CDR3 nucleotides are TGTGCCAGTAGTATAGTCACTAGCGGGAGTAGTAAGACCCAGTACTTC. Protein: CASSIVTSGSSKTQYF.

The J gene is TRBJ2-3, the V gene TRBV7-2; perhaps TRBD2 as D (5 bases). The V end lost 5 bases, the J end lost 8 bases, and 14 bases lay between the germline ends. Germline V gene data show CDR1 as SGHTA and CDR2 as FQGNSA. This CDR3 contains 13 residues. DNA of the CDR3: TGTGCCAGCAGCCAGGACTGGTCGGGTACGCAGTATTTT. Translation gives CASSQDWSGTQYF.

The CDR3 loop is CASSLGDRVYGNEKLFF. DNA of the CDR3: TGTGCCAGCAGCTTGGGGGACAGGGTTTACGGTAATGAAAAACTGTTTTTT. The chain joins TRBV11-2 to TRBJ1-4; 9 bases map to TRBD1. Germline V gene data show CDR1 as SGHAT and CDR2 as FQNNGV. V was pared by 3 bases and J by 4 bases, with 9 bases of the junction left unmatched. CDR3 size: 17 residues.

Details on this clone: The same CDR3 arises from other DNA sequences in this sample as well. The chain carries TRBV4-3 and TRBJ2-3, with 13 positions matching TRBD2. Germline V lookup: CDR1 LGHNA, CDR2 YSLEER. There are 17 residues in the CDR3. Trimming at V came to 0 bases and at J to 2 bases, leaving 2 bases not matched to a gene. The CDR3 spells CASSQEGLAGDTDTQYF. In nucleotides, the CDR3 is TGCGCCAGCAGCCAAGAAGGACTAGCGGGGGACACAGATACGCAGTATTTT.

With regard to this clone: Distinct nucleotide sequences in the sample also encode this CDR3. The chain employs TRBV5-4 and TRBJ1-2; D perhaps matches TRBD1 (6 bases). Trimming took off 0 bases at V and 2 bases at J, with 8 bases between the two ends. Per the germline V gene, CDR1 is SGHNT and CDR2 is YYREEE (reference sequence). The length of the CDR3 is 14 residues. The CDR3 DNA reads TGTGCCAGCAGCTTGGGGCAGGGGAACTATGGCTACACCTTC. Encoded protein: CASSLGQGNYGYTF.

This clone was found once. The V call is TRBV10-3, the J call TRBJ2-3, with TRBD1 matching 10 bases. The CDR3 has 17 amino acids. Germline loops: CDR1 ENHRY, CDR2 SYGVKD. The J segment lost 1 base and the V segment lost 10 bases, leaving 14 bases of the junction unmatched. CDR3 sequence: CATQPGTGVSGTDTQYF. CDR3 coding DNA: TGTGCCACACAACCCGGGACAGGGGTTTCTGGCACAGATACGCAGTATTTT.

The V gene is TRBV5-4, the J gene TRBJ2-5; 10 positions match TRBD2. The CDR3 extends over 16 amino acids. CDR1 and CDR2 from the germline V gene are SGHNT and YYREEE (reference sequence). V gave up 0 bases and J gave up 2 bases; unmatched junction bases: 4. In DNA form, the CDR3 reads TGTGCCAGCAGCTTGGCAATAGCGGGAGGTCAAGAGACCCAGTACTTC. Its translation: CASSLAIAGGQETQYF.

The chain has TRBV5-6 and TRBJ1-1, with D perhaps TRBD1 (5 bases). The V end was cut by 4 bases, the J end by 4 bases, with 14 bases between. The CDR3 totals 14 residues. CDR1 is SGHDT, CDR2 YYEEEE, per germline. As DNA, the CDR3 is TGTGCCAGCAGCCGCTTCGGGGCAATCACTGAAGCTTTCTTT. It encodes CASSRFGAITEAFF.

The chain employs TRBV5-1 and TRBJ1-2; a weak D match, TRBD1 (5 bases). V was trimmed by 4 bases and J by 4 bases, leaving 17 bases between them. This CDR3 comprises 15 residues. Germline-derived CDR1 and CDR2 are SGHRS and YFSETQ. The CDR3 is CASSAAGERFYGYTF. CDR3 in DNA: TGCGCCAGCAGCGCCGCGGGGGAGAGGTTCTATGGCTACACCTTC.

This clone showed up just a few times. The chain carries TRBV19 and TRBJ2-2; TRBD2 agrees at 12 bases. Germline CDR1 and CDR2: LNHDA and SQIVND (reference sequence). With 10 bases clipped from V and 3 bases from J, the junction kept 6 bases outside the gene matches. The CDR3 contains 15 residues. The chain's CDR3 is CATRGLAGYTGELFF. CDR3 nucleotide sequence: TGTGCCACCAGAGGACTAGCGGGATACACCGGGGAGCTGTTTTTT.

This chain connects TRBV19 to TRBJ1-5; D remains ambiguous. V was trimmed by 6 bases and J by 0 bases, leaving 9 bases between them. Germline V gene lookup returns CDR1 LNHDA and CDR2 SQIVND (reference sequence). This CDR3 spans 14 amino acids. CDR3 nucleotide sequence: TGTGCCAGTAGGTCAGGATATAGCAATCAGCCCCAGCATTTT. It encodes CASRSGYSNQPQHF.

This clone has a count of ten or more. The gene calls are TRBV6-5 and TRBJ2-1; 7 bases line up with TRBD1. The CDR3 is 15 residues long. J was trimmed by 4 bases and V by 2 bases; bases with no gene match: 5. Germline V gene data show CDR1 as MNHEY and CDR2 as SVGAGI. The CDR3 DNA reads as TGTGCCAGCAGTTACCGGGACAGCCTTTACAATGAGCAGTTCTTC. Translating gives CASSYRDSLYNEQFF.